A single sample gave rise to the 30 T cell receptor beta chains below, sequenced in a study of blood T cell repertoires in COVID-19. The repertoire was sequenced with immunoSEQ multiplex PCR; TCRdb's copy has only in-frame clones and lacks some. Found here are over 25,000 clones, 92% of them singletons; the top ten hold approximately 2.5%. Input material: peripheral blood. The receptors here all came from a man aged 50-59 years with active COVID-19.

In this sample, this clone turned up a few times. The CDR3 spells CASSPGGTSGSRHEQFF. CDR3 nucleotides: TGCGCCAGCAGCCCTGGAGGAACTAGCGGGAGTCGTCATGAGCAGTTCTTC. The chain uses TRBV5-1 and TRBJ2-1; the match to TRBD2 covers 11 bases. This CDR3 is 17 amino acids long. Germline CDR1 SGHRS, CDR2 YFSETQ. With 4 bases clipped from V and 8 bases from J, the junction kept 14 bases outside the gene matches.

The chain combines TRBV5-1 with TRBJ2-5; TRBD2 aligns across 14 bases. Germline CDR1 reads SGHRS; CDR2 reads YFSETQ. The CDR3 has 18 amino acids. The junction had 8 bases not matched to a gene; V was cut back by 4 bases and J by 0 bases. The CDR3 nucleotides are TGCGCCAGCAGCCCCGGACTAGCGGGGGGATTGTACCAAGAGACCCAGTACTTC. This encodes CASSPGLAGGLYQETQYF.

This chain connects TRBV10-3 to TRBJ2-7; 16 bases line up with TRBD2. The CDR3 totals 14 residues. Trimming cost V 5 bases and J 9 bases; bases outside gene matches: 4. The germline CDR1 and CDR2 sequences are ENHRY and SYGVKD. The CDR3 spells CAISTGTSGRGQYF. The CDR3 DNA reads as TGTGCCATCAGTACCGGGACTAGCGGGAGGGGGCAGTACTTC.

This sequence joins TRBV2 and TRBJ2-2, with 10 bases that match TRBD2. V shed 2 bases and J 7 bases; nucleotides not matched to a gene: 7. Germline lookup yields CDR1 SNHLY and CDR2 FYNNEI. This CDR3 is 16 amino acids long. CDR3: CASSERTSGLGGELFF. The CDR3 nucleotides read TGTGCCAGCAGTGAAAGGACTAGCGGCCTGGGCGGGGAGCTGTTTTTT. The variable domain in full, with the rest retrieved from reference TRBV2 and TRBJ2-2, is EPEVTQTPSHQVTQMGQEVILRCVPISNHLYFYWYRQILGQKVEFLVSFYNNEISEKSEIFDDQFSVERPDGSNFTLKIRSTKLEDSAMYFCASSERTSGLGGELFFGEGSRLTVL.

The rearrangement links TRBV28 to TRBJ2-1, with D unresolved. This CDR3 has 14 residues. Germline V gene lookup returns CDR1 MDHEN and CDR2 SYDVKM. Trimming removed 2 bases from V and 3 bases from J, with 8 bases in between. The CDR3 DNA reads TGTGCCAGCAGTTTAACGGCAGGCTACAATGAGCAGTTCTTC. Its translation is CASSLTAGYNEQFF.

The V gene is TRBV6-2 or TRBV6-3, the J gene TRBJ2-5; 8 nucleotides line up with TRBD1. Germline lookup yields CDR1 MNHEY and CDR2 SVGEGT. With 6 bases clipped from V and 5 bases from J, the junction kept 11 bases outside the gene matches. The CDR3 extends over 15 amino acids. The DNA for the CDR3 is TGTGCCAGCAGCCAAACCCGGACAGGGAGTGAGACCCAGTACTTC. It encodes CASSQTRTGSETQYF.

The V call is TRBV12-3 or TRBV12-4, the J call TRBJ2-5; D unresolved. The CDR3 loop spans 11 amino acids. V gave up 6 bases and J gave up 7 bases, with 9 bases separating them. The DNA for the CDR3 is TGTGCCAGCAGAATTTGGAGGACCCAGTACTTC. Amino acid sequence: CASRIWRTQYF.

The chain carries TRBV7-6 and TRBJ2-3; 12 bases match TRBD1. The CDR3 spans 16 residues. The trim removed 5 bases at V and 4 bases at J, leaving 7 bases unmatched. CDR1 and CDR2 (germline): SGHVS, FNYEAQ. The chain's CDR3 is CASSITGTGGPDTQYF. DNA of the CDR3: TGTGCCAGCAGCATCACCGGGACAGGGGGCCCAGATACGCAGTATTTT.

V gene TRBV24-1 combines with J gene TRBJ1-5; a possible D gene is TRBD1 (6 bases). V was pared by 12 bases and J by 7 bases, with 21 bases between. Germline-derived CDR1 and CDR2 are KGHDR and SFDVKD. CDR3 length equals 14 residues. CDR3 bases: TGTGCCCCCAATAGTGTGGGGGCCCGGCAGCCCCAGCATTTT. Encoded protein: CAPNSVGARQPQHF.

The V call is TRBV19, the J call TRBJ1-6, with 9 positions matching TRBD1. The trim removed 10 bases at V and 7 bases at J, leaving 2 bases unmatched. This CDR3 spans 12 amino acids. Germline CDR1 LNHDA, CDR2 SQIVND (reference sequence). The chain's CDR3 is CATGQGNSPLHF. For the CDR3, the DNA is TGTGCCACTGGACAGGGGAATTCACCCCTCCACTTT.

The chain links TRBV28 to TRBJ2-2; 8 bases agree with TRBD1. Germline V lookup: CDR1 MDHEN, CDR2 SYDVKM. CDR3 length: 15 residues. The junction had 7 bases not matched to a gene; V was cut back by 4 bases and J by 6 bases. The CDR3 sequence: CASSSTGVRAGELFF. The CDR3 coding sequence is TGTGCCAGCAGTTCGACAGGGGTACGGGCCGGGGAGCTGTTTTTT.

This sequence joins TRBV27 and TRBJ2-7; 13 bases fit TRBD2. The CDR3 runs 15 residues. Germline V lookup: CDR1 MNHEY, CDR2 SMNVEV (reference sequence). With 5 bases clipped from V and 3 bases from J, the junction kept 4 bases outside the gene matches. The chain's CDR3 is CASSPRTSGSYEQYF. CDR3 in DNA: TGTGCCAGCAGTCCCCGGACTAGCGGGAGCTACGAGCAGTACTTC.

J is TRBJ2-2 and V is TRBV5-1, with 11 bases matching TRBD2. This CDR3 has 16 amino acids. V lost 2 bases to trimming and J lost 4 bases; unmatched junction nucleotides: 4. Germline loops: CDR1 SGHRS, CDR2 YFSETQ. CDR3 nucleotides: TGCGCCAGCAGCTTCGGACTAGCGGGTACCACCGGGGAGCTGTTTTTT. Translation: CASSFGLAGTTGELFF.

The rearrangement links TRBV7-9 to TRBJ2-2; D uncertain. The CDR3 runs 13 residues. The germline V gene encodes CDR1 SEHNR and CDR2 FQNEAQ (reference sequence). The V gene lost 5 bases and the J gene lost 2 bases, with 6 bases spanning the gap. Here the CDR3 reads CASSRSNTGELFF. As DNA, the CDR3 is TGTGCCAGCAGCCGAAGCAACACCGGGGAGCTGTTTTTT.

This clone appeared a single time. V and J are TRBV11-2 and TRBJ2-1; D may be TRBD2 (6 bases). This CDR3 is 14 amino acids long. V shed 5 bases and J shed 12 bases, with 20 bases lying between them. Germline assignment: CDR1 SGHAT and CDR2 FQNNGV. The CDR3 DNA reads TGTGCCAGCAGCGCCTCTAGACCGGGACTCCCGCAGTTCTTC. Its translation: CASSASRPGLPQFF.

J is TRBJ1-2 and V is TRBV6-5; D uncertain. The germline V gene has CDR1 MNHEY and CDR2 SVGAGI. The length of the CDR3 is 13 residues. Trimming took 6 bases from V and 4 from J, leaving 12 bases between them. The CDR3 sequence: CASRAGLFYGYTF. CDR3 in DNA: TGTGCCAGCAGAGCAGGACTCTTCTATGGCTACACCTTC.

In this sample, this clone turned up once. The V call is TRBV5-4, the J call TRBJ1-6; possibly TRBD1 for D (6 bases). From germline, CDR1 is SGHNT and CDR2 YYREEE (reference sequence). V lost 0 bases to trimming and J lost 7 bases, with 11 bases between them. CDR3 length: 15 amino acids. This CDR3 is CASSLGGGPNSPLHF. Here the CDR3 DNA reads TGTGCCAGCAGCTTGGGCGGGGGGCCGAATTCACCCCTCCACTTT.

The chain couples TRBV18 to TRBJ2-1; 9 nucleotides match TRBD2. Germline assignment: CDR1 KGHSH and CDR2 LQKENI. The CDR3 length is 17 residues. J gave up 0 bases and V 3 bases, and 6 bases lay outside the gene matches. The CDR3 is CASSPGGGRASYNEQFF. In nucleotides, the CDR3 is TGTGCCAGCTCACCTGGGGGCGGGAGGGCCTCCTACAATGAGCAGTTCTTC.

The J gene is TRBJ1-1, the V gene TRBV3-1 (or the pseudogene TRBV3-2); D is perhaps TRBD1 (6 bases). Deletions cut 1 base from V and 11 bases from J, with 14 bases between. From germline, CDR1 is LGHDT and CDR2 YNNKEL (reference sequence). The CDR3 has 13 residues. The CDR3 reads CASSQVQGSSAFF. As DNA, the CDR3 is TGTGCCAGCAGCCAAGTCCAGGGGAGTAGCGCTTTCTTT.

The chain couples TRBV28 to TRBJ2-3, with 11 bases fitting TRBD2. This CDR3 region has 18 residues. The ends lost 6 bases at V and 0 bases at J; junction bases unmatched: 11. From germline, CDR1 is MDHEN and CDR2 SYDVKM. CDR3 sequence: CASSPPGLAVSSTDTQYF. The CDR3 nucleotides read TGTGCCAGCAGCCCACCGGGACTAGCGGTGTCTAGCACAGATACGCAGTATTTT.

V is TRBV4-1 and J is TRBJ2-1, with TRBD1 identical over 9 bases. The length of the CDR3 is 18 residues. CDR1 and CDR2 (germline): MGHRA, YSYEKL. The ends lost 1 base at V and 7 bases at J; junction bases unmatched: 14. CDR3: CASSQVFSPGTGQNEQFF. The DNA of the CDR3 is TGCGCCAGCAGCCAAGTTTTTTCGCCCGGGACAGGGCAGAATGAGCAGTTCTTC.

The chain joins TRBV19 to TRBJ2-2, with D perhaps TRBD2 (6 bases). Trimming stripped 3 bases from V and 4 bases from J, with 12 bases between. CDR1 LNHDA and CDR2 SQIVND come from the germline V gene (reference sequence). The CDR3 totals 15 residues. The CDR3 DNA reads TGTGCCAGTAGTATTCAGGCGGGGATCACCGGGGAGCTGTTTTTT. Amino acid sequence: CASSIQAGITGELFF.

This chain joins TRBV7-9 and TRBJ1-2; D remains unclear. Germline V lookup: CDR1 SEHNR, CDR2 FQNEAQ (reference sequence). V lost 3 bases to trimming and J lost 7 bases, with 6 bases between them. CDR3 length: 11 residues. The CDR3 DNA follows: TGTGCCAGCAGCTTGTTCGGTGGCTACACCTTC. It translates to CASSLFGGYTF.

V gene TRBV15 combines with J gene TRBJ2-2; no definite D call. CDR1 is LNHNV, CDR2 YYDKDF, per germline (reference sequence). With 2 bases removed from V and 5 bases from J, the gap between germline ends came to 3 bases. This CDR3 has 12 amino acids. The CDR3, as DNA: TGTGCCACCAGCAGATCGACCGGGGAGCTGTTTTTT. Protein: CATSRSTGELFF.

The CDR3 bases are TGTGCCAGCAGTTTTCCCGGGACTAGGTTCAATGAGCAGTTCTTC. Translation gives CASSFPGTRFNEQFF. This chain links TRBV6-6 with TRBJ2-1; 8 bases fit TRBD2. The CDR3 is 15 residues long. V shed 4 bases, J shed 6 bases, and the junction held 8 bases outside the gene matches. Germline CDR1 reads MNHNY; CDR2 reads SVGAGI (reference sequence).

This clone was observed a single time. This chain links TRBV4-2 with TRBJ1-1, with TRBD1 matching 7 bases. Germline lookup yields CDR1 LGHNA and CDR2 YNFKEQ. Losses at the gene ends were 7 bases for V and 4 bases for J; bases not matched to a gene: 9. The CDR3 loop spans 14 amino acids. This chain's CDR3 is CASIAPAGGTEAFF. As DNA, the CDR3 is TGTGCCAGCATTGCCCCGGCAGGGGGCACTGAAGCTTTCTTT.

This rearrangement joins TRBV19 to TRBJ2-7, with D maybe TRBD2 (5 bases). The CDR3 is made up of 16 amino acids. V lost 3 bases and J 0 bases, leaving 15 bases between the germline ends. Germline V CDR1 and CDR2: LNHDA, SQIVND (reference sequence). In DNA form, the CDR3 reads TGTGCCAGTAGTATCCTCTCGGCGGGTAGCTCCTACGAGCAGTACTTC. Its protein is CASSILSAGSSYEQYF.

The rearrangement uses TRBV6-6 and TRBJ2-5; no clear D. V lost 4 bases and J 9 bases, leaving 21 bases between the germline ends. Germline V CDR1 and CDR2: MNHNY, SVGAGI (reference sequence). The CDR3 is made up of 15 amino acids. The CDR3 reads CASSSSVNSRSAQYF. CDR3 bases: TGTGCCAGCAGTTCGTCGGTAAATTCAAGATCCGCCCAGTACTTC.

This sequence joins TRBV6-5 and TRBJ2-3, with 8 bases fitting TRBD2. In germline, CDR1 is MNHEY, CDR2 SVGAGI. V gave up 6 bases and J gave up 0 bases; unmatched junction bases: 5. The CDR3 is made up of 15 amino acids. The CDR3 DNA follows: TGTGCCAGCAGCCTAGCGGGTATTAGCACAGATACGCAGTATTTT. Translating it yields CASSLAGISTDTQYF.

This clone occurred once. The V gene is TRBV6-5, the J gene TRBJ2-7; 7 bases match TRBD2. Unmatched junction bases numbered 10, after V lost 0 bases and J lost 5 bases. The CDR3 spans 16 residues. Germline CDR1 and CDR2: MNHEY and SVGAGI. Here the CDR3 DNA reads TGTGCCAGCAGTTACTCTAACCGGGAGGCCCTCAACGAGCAGTACTTC. Amino acids: CASSYSNREALNEQYF.